The 21 T cell receptor beta chains in this list originate from one sample, sequenced in a study of blood T cell repertoires in COVID-19 (dated by TCRdb to 2020 to 2022). The method was the immunoSEQ multiplex PCR assay. What TCRdb holds here is the immuneACCESS table cut down to in-frame rearrangements. Part of the clones is not present; checked against another copy, under half of the missing clones reflect an unresolved V gene, and the others are unexplained. The sample table records approximately 460,000 clones; 89% of these occur just once. 0.8% to 0.9% of the sample rests with the top ten. Source material: peripheral blood. These TCRs come from a man younger than 35 with COVID-19, enrolled during active disease.

The chain combines TRBV19 with TRBJ1-5, with D uncertain. The V and J ends lost 0 bases and 5 bases respectively, with 5 bases between them. Germline V gives CDR1 LNHDA, CDR2 SQIVND (reference sequence). The CDR3 is 13 residues long. This CDR3 is CASSIESYQPQHF. CDR3 DNA: TGTGCCAGTAGTATAGAATCCTATCAGCCCCAGCATTTT.

V and J are TRBV30 and TRBJ2-5; 9 bases fit TRBD2. V lost 3 bases, J lost 5 bases, and 10 bases stayed unmatched. CDR3 length: 15 amino acids. Germline assignment: CDR1 GTSNPN and CDR2 SVGIG (reference sequence). The CDR3 coding sequence is TGTGCCTGGAGCCAACAGACTAGCGGCCGGGAGACCCAGTACTTC. Its protein product is CAWSQQTSGRETQYF. Looking up the rest from reference TRBV30 and TRBJ2-5 gives the full variable domain: SQTIHQWPATLVQPVGSPLSLECTVEGTSNPNLYWYRQAAGRGLQLLFYSVGIGQISSEVPQNLSASRPQDRQFILSSKKLLLSDSGFYLCAWSQQTSGRETQYFGPGTRLLVL.

This clone was seen just once. The rearrangement joins TRBV3-1 (or the pseudogene TRBV3-2) to TRBJ2-5; D gene ambiguous. Trimming cost V 1 base and J 0 bases, with 9 bases left between them. Per germline, CDR1 LGHDT and CDR2 YNNKEL (reference sequence). The CDR3 loop spans 15 amino acids. The CDR3 sequence: CASSQVEEYQETQYF. CDR3 nucleotides: TGTGCCAGCAGCCAAGTTGAGGAGTACCAAGAGACCCAGTACTTC.

This clone was detected only a few times. The V gene is TRBV5-4, the J gene TRBJ1-2; D possibly corresponds to TRBD1 (5 bases). CDR3 length: 13 residues. Per the germline V gene, CDR1 is SGHNT and CDR2 is YYREEE (reference sequence). The V and J ends lost 0 bases and 6 bases respectively, with 9 bases between them. Here the CDR3 reads CASSLEQADGYTF. The CDR3 DNA follows: TGTGCCAGCAGCTTGGAACAGGCGGATGGCTACACCTTC.

The CDR3 nucleotides are TGCGCCAGCAGCATAGACAGGGGGCTCGGCGCTTTCTTT. Protein sequence: CASSIDRGLGAFF. V gene TRBV5-1 combines with J gene TRBJ1-1; 10 bases map to TRBD1. Germline CDR1 is SGHRS and CDR2 is YFSETQ. CDR3 size: 13 residues. V shed 4 bases, J shed 11 bases, and the junction held 8 bases outside the gene matches.

In its sample, this clone was seen once. The rearrangement links TRBV11-3 to TRBJ2-5; 9 bases align to TRBD2. CDR1 is SGHNT and CDR2 is YENEEA in the germline V gene. The CDR3 length is 13 residues. V dropped 3 bases and J dropped 4; count of bases not matched to a gene: 0. The DNA for the CDR3 is TGTGCCAGCAGCTTGACTAGCGGAGAGACCCAGTACTTC. This sequence encodes CASSLTSGETQYF.

The chain has TRBV9 and TRBJ2-1, with 13 nucleotides matching TRBD2. This CDR3 is built from 17 residues. CDR1 is SGDLS and CDR2 is YYNGEE in the germline V gene. V was pared by 0 bases and J by 7 bases, with 7 bases of the junction left unmatched. In DNA, the CDR3 is TGTGCCAGCAGCGTAGAGATAGGGACTAGCGGGGCAAATGAGCAGTTCTTC. Translating it yields CASSVEIGTSGANEQFF.

This rearrangement joins TRBV19 to TRBJ1-3; D is ambiguous. V shed 9 bases and J shed 0 bases, with 15 bases lying between them. The germline CDR1 and CDR2 sequences are LNHDA and SQIVND (reference sequence). This CDR3 has 15 residues. The CDR3 nucleotides read TGTGCCAGCACAAACTACGACCGCTCTGGAAACACCATATATTTT. Protein: CASTNYDRSGNTIYF.

The chain employs TRBV5-5 and TRBJ2-4; D gene ambiguous. The CDR3 sequence is 12 residues long. Per germline, CDR1 SGHKS and CDR2 YYEKEE (reference sequence). V dropped 0 bases and J dropped 5 bases, with 3 bases sitting between them. CDR3 amino acids: CASSLVENIQYF. The CDR3 nucleotides are TGTGCCAGCAGCTTGGTCGAAAACATTCAGTACTTC.

The chain carries TRBV4-2 and TRBJ2-1; D possibly corresponds to TRBD2 (6 bases). The germline V gene encodes CDR1 LGHNA and CDR2 YNFKEQ. V gave up 5 bases and J gave up 4 bases, with 15 bases separating them. The CDR3 length is 15 residues. In DNA, the CDR3 is TGTGCCAGCAGCACAACTAGCCAAACATACAATGAGCAGTTCTTC. It encodes CASSTTSQTYNEQFF.

The chain combines TRBV3-1 (or the pseudogene TRBV3-2) with TRBJ1-2, with 9 bases lining up with TRBD1. With V trimmed by 5 bases and J by 3 bases, 7 bases remained unmatched. Germline values: CDR1 LGHDT, CDR2 YNNKEL (reference sequence). The CDR3 is 15 residues long. The CDR3 DNA follows: TGTGCCAGCAGCTTTGGGACAGGGTGGGACTATGGCTACACCTTC. As protein: CASSFGTGWDYGYTF.

This clone occurred once. This chain uses TRBV27 with TRBJ1-2; no clear D. Trimming cost V 6 bases and J 2 bases, with 16 bases left between them. The CDR3 sequence is 15 residues long. Germline CDR1 MNHEY, CDR2 SMNVEV (reference sequence). Here the CDR3 reads CASRPGPDRNYGYTF. CDR3 sequence (DNA): TGTGCCAGCAGACCGGGTCCCGACCGCAACTATGGCTACACCTTC.

J is TRBJ2-1 and V is TRBV6-1, with 9 nucleotides matching TRBD2. The CDR3 extends over 16 amino acids. With 3 bases clipped from V and 13 bases from J, the junction kept 16 bases outside the gene matches. CDR1 MNHNS and CDR2 SASEGT come from the germline V gene. The CDR3 DNA follows: TGTGCCAGCAGTGATCTAGCGGGATCACGCCAGAGGACCCAGTTCTTC. Its protein product is CASSDLAGSRQRTQFF.

This clone was found a few times. This chain links TRBV6-5 with TRBJ1-5; D not certain. The germline CDR1 and CDR2 sequences are MNHEY and SVGAGI. V lost 2 bases and J 9 bases, leaving 11 bases between the germline ends. This CDR3 region has 13 residues. The CDR3 reads CASSYDGSWPQHF. CDR3 sequence (DNA): TGTGCCAGCAGTTACGACGGGTCCTGGCCCCAGCATTTT.

The chain carries TRBV29-1 and TRBJ1-1, with D possibly being TRBD1 (6 bases). V shed 0 bases and J shed 0 bases, with 11 bases lying between them. This CDR3 is built from 15 residues. Germline values: CDR1 SQVTM, CDR2 ANQGSEA. This CDR3 reads CSVEDAQGMNTEAFF. The CDR3 DNA is TGCAGCGTTGAAGATGCCCAGGGGATGAACACTGAAGCTTTCTTT.

The J gene is TRBJ1-2, the V gene TRBV3-1 (or the pseudogene TRBV3-2); tentatively, D is TRBD1 (6 bases). Germline CDR1 reads LGHDT; CDR2 reads YNNKEL (reference sequence). This CDR3 contains 14 residues. V was shortened by 1 base and J by 8 bases, with 14 bases between the two germline ends. The CDR3, as DNA: TGTGCCAGCAGCCAAGTGCCAGGGGTGATGGGCTACACCTTC. It codes for CASSQVPGVMGYTF.

V is TRBV5-4 and J is TRBJ1-6, with D possibly TRBD1 on 5 matching bases. Trimming left V 2 bases short and J 8 bases short, with 11 bases between. Germline values: CDR1 SGHNT, CDR2 YYREEE (reference sequence). The CDR3 is made up of 14 amino acids. CDR3 sequence reads: CASSFGGVDSPLHF. CDR3 nucleotide sequence: TGTGCCAGCAGCTTCGGGGGTGTCGATTCACCCCTCCACTTT.

The J gene is TRBJ2-2, the V gene TRBV11-2, with unresolved D. The germline gives CDR1 SGHAT, CDR2 FQNNGV. This CDR3 comprises 14 residues. V shed 1 base and J shed 6 bases, with 9 bases lying between them. Here the CDR3 reads CASSLGYGAGELFF. The CDR3 DNA is TGTGCCAGCAGCTTAGGGTACGGTGCCGGGGAGCTGTTTTTT.

V is TRBV11-2 and J is TRBJ1-1; 9 bases match TRBD1. V lost 2 bases to trimming and J lost 11 bases; unmatched junction nucleotides: 12. Germline CDR1 SGHAT, CDR2 FQNNGV. This CDR3 contains 15 residues. CDR3 sequence (DNA): TGTGCCAGCAGCTTATTAGGCGGCCGGGACAGGGAGGCTTTCTTT. Its translation: CASSLLGGRDREAFF. Variable domain in full (rest from reference TRBV11-2 and TRBJ1-1): EAGVAQSPRYKIIEKRQSVAFWCNPISGHATLYWYQQILGQGPKLLIQFQNNGVVDDSQLPKDRFSAERLKGVDSTLKIQPAKLEDSAVYLCASSLLGGRDREAFFGQGTRLTVV.

The J gene is TRBJ2-7, the V gene TRBV9, with no clear D. The CDR3 is 13 residues long. The ends were cut back, 3 bases at V and 0 bases at J, with 7 bases in the middle. In germline, CDR1 is SGDLS, CDR2 YYNGEE. CDR3 region: CASSAGSSYEQYF. As DNA, the CDR3 is TGTGCCAGCAGCGCCGGTAGCTCCTACGAGCAGTACTTC.

The rearrangement links TRBV24-1 to TRBJ2-3; perhaps TRBD1 as D (7 bases). There are 18 residues in the CDR3. The V gene's germline CDR1 is KGHDR and CDR2 SFDVKD. Trimming shortened V by 1 base and J by 1 base, and 17 bases separated the two germline ends. CDR3 nucleotide sequence: TGTGCCACCAGTGATTTAACAGGGGCGGGATGGGGCACAGATACGCAGTATTTT. It yields the protein CATSDLTGAGWGTDTQYF.